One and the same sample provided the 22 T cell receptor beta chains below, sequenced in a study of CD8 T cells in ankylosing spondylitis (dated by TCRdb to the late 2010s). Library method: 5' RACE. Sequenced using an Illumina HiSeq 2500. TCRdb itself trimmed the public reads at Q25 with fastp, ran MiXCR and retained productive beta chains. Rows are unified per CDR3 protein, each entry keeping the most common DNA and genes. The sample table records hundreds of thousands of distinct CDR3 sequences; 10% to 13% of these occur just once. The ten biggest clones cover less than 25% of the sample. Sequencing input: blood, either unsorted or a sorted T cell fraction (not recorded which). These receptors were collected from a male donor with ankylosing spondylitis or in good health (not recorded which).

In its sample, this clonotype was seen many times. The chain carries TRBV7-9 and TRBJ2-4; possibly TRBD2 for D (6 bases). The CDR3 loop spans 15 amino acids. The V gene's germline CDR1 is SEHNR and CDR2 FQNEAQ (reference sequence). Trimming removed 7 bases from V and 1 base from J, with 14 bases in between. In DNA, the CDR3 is TGTGCCAGCATACACACCGCGGGGGCCAAAAACATTCAGTACTTC. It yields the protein CASIHTAGAKNIQYF.

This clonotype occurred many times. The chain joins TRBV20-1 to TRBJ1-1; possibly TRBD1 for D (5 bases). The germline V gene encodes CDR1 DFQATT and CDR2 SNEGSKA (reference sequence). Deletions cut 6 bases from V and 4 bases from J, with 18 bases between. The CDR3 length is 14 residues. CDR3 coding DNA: TGCAGTGCCCCCTCCCCCGATGGGGCCACTGAAGCTTTCTTT. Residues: CSAPSPDGATEAFF.

As DNA, the CDR3 is TGTGCCAGCTCCCCGTTTGCAACAACTAATGAAAAACTGTTTTTT. Amino acid sequence: CASSPFATTNEKLFF. The chain carries TRBV2 and TRBJ1-4, with D unresolved. This CDR3 region has 15 residues. V lost 8 bases, J lost 0 bases, and 13 bases lay in between. The V gene's germline CDR1 is SNHLY and CDR2 FYNNEI.

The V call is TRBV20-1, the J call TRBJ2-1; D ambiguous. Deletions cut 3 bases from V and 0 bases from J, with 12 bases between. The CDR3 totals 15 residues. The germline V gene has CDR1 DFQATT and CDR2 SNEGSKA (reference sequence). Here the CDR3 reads CSASPASSSYNEQFF. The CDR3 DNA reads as TGCAGTGCTAGCCCGGCCTCCAGCTCCTACAATGAGCAGTTCTTC.

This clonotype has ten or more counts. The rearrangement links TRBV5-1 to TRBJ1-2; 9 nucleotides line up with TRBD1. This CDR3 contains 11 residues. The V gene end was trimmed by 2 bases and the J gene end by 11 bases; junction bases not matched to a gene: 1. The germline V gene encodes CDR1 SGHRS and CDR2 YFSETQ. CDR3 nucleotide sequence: TGCGCCAGCAGCTTAGGACAGGGGTACACCTTC. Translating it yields CASSLGQGYTF.

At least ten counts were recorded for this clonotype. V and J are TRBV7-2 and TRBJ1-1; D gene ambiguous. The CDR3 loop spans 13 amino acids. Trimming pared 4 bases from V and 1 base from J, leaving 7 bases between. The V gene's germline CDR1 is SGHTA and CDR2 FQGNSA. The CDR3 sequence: CASSSVGNTEAFF. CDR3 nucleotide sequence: TGTGCCAGCAGCTCCGTTGGGAACACTGAAGCTTTCTTT.

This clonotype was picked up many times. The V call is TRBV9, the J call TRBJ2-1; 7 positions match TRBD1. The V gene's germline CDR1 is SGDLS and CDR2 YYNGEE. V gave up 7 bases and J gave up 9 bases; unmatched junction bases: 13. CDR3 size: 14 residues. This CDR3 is CASGRTGKSIEQFF. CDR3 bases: TGTGCCAGCGGACGGACAGGAAAGTCTATTGAGCAGTTCTTC.

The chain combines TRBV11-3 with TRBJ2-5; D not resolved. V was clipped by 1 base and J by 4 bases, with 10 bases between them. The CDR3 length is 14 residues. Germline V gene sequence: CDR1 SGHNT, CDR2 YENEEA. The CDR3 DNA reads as TGTGCCAGCAGCTTAGGGGGTTTCTCAGAGACCCAGTACTTC. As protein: CASSLGGFSETQYF.

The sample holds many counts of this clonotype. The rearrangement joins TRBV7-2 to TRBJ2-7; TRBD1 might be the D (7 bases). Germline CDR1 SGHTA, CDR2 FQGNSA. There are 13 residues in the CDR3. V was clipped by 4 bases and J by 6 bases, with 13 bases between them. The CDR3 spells CASSSQGGSEQYF. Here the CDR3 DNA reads TGTGCCAGCAGCTCTCAGGGGGGTAGCGAGCAGTACTTC.

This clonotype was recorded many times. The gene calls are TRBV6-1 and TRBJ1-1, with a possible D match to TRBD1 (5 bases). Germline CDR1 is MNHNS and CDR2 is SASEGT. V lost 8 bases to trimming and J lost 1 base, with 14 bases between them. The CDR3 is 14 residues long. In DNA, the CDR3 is TGTGCCAGCGGCCCAGGGTTCGGGAACACTGAAGCTTTCTTT. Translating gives CASGPGFGNTEAFF.

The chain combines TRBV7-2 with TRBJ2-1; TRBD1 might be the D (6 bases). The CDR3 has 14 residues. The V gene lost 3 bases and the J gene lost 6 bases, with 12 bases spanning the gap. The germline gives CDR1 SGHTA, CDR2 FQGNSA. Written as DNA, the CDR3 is TGTGCCAGCAGCTTGGGCCTACAGGGCAATGAGCAGTTCTTC. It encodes CASSLGLQGNEQFF.

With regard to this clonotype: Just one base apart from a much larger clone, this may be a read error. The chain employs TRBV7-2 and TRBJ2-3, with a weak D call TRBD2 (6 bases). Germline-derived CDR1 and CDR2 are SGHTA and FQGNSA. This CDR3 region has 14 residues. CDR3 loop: CANSPELAADTQYF. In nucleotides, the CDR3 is TGTGCCAACAGCCCAGAACTAGCAGCAGATACGCAGTATTTT.

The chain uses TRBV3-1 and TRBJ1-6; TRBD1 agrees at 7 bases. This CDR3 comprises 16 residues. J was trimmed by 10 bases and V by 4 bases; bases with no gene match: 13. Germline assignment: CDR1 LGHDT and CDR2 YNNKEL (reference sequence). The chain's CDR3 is CASSPKHHRGRSPLHF. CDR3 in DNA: TGTGCCAGCAGCCCGAAGCACCACAGGGGACGATCACCCCTCCACTTT.

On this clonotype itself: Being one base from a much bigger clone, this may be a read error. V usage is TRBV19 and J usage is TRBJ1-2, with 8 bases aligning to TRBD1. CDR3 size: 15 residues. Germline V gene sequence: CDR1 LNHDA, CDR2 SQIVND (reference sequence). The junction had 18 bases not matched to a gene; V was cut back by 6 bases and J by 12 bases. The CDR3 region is CASSYNGQGARGDTF. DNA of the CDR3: TGTGCCAGTAGCTACAATGGACAGGGAGCGAGGGGCGACACCTTC.

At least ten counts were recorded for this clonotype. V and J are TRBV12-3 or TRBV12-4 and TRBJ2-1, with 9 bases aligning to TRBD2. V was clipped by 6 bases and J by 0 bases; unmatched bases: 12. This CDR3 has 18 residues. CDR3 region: CASSTLGAGGHSYNEQFF. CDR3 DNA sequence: TGTGCCAGCAGCACGTTGGGAGCGGGGGGTCACTCCTACAATGAGCAGTTCTTC.

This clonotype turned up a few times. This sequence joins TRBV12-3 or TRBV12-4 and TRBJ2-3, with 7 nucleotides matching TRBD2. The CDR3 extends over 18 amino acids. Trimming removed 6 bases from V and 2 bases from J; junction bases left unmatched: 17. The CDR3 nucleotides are TGTGCCAGCAGCTCTCAGGGTGGGGGGGGACTTCCCACAGATACGCAGTATTTT. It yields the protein CASSSQGGGGLPTDTQYF.

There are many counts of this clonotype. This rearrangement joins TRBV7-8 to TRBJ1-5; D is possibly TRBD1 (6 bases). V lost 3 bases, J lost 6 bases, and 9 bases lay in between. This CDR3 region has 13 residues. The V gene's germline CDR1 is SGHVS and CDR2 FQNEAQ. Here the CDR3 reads CASSFGGGQPQHF. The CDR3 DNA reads TGTGCCAGCAGCTTCGGAGGGGGTCAGCCCCAGCATTTT.

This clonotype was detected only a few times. CDR3 in DNA: TGTGCCAGCAGCCAAGATAGACGGAGCAATCAGCCCCAGCATTTT. Translating gives CASSQDRRSNQPQHF. The chain has TRBV3-1 and TRBJ1-5; D is unresolved. The CDR3 totals 15 residues. V lost 0 bases and J lost 1, with 7 bases in between. Germline loops: CDR1 LGHDT, CDR2 YNNKEL (reference sequence).

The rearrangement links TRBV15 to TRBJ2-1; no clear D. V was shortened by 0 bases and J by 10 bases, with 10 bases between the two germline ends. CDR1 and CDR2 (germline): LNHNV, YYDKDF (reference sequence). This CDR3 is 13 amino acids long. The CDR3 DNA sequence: TGTGCCACCAGCAGAGATCTAGGCGACGAGCAGTTCTTC. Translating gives CATSRDLGDEQFF.

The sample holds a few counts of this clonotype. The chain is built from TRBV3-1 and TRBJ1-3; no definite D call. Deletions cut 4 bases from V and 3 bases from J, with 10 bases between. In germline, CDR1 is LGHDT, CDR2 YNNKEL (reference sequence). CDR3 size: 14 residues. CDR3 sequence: CASSLRADGNTIYF. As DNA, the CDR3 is TGTGCCAGCAGCCTCCGAGCAGATGGAAACACCATATATTTT.

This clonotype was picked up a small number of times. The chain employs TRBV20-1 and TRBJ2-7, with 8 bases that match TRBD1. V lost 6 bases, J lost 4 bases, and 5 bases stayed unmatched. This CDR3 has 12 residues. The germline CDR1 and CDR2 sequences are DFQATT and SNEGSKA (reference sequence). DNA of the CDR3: TGCAGTGCCCGGACAGGGCCTTACGAGCAGTACTTC. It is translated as CSARTGPYEQYF.

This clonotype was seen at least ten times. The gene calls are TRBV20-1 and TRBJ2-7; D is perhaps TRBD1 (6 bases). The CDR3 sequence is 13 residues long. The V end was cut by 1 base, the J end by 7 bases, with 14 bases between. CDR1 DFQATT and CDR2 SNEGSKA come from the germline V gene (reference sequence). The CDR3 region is CSARGDPQGEQYF. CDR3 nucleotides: TGCAGTGCTAGAGGGGACCCTCAGGGGGAGCAGTACTTC.